This T cell receptor (beta chain) emerged from a study of control samples from healthy donors and cancer patients. The method was immunoSEQ multiplex PCR; TCRdb's version includes in-frame clones alone and lacks a portion of them. The sample contains 95,000 to 120,000 clones, about 80% of which appear only once. Trimming removed 4 bases from V and 2 bases from J, with 12 bases in between. Germline CDR1 is SGHDT and CDR2 is YYEEEE. The CDR3 has 15 amino acids. V usage is TRBV5-6 and J usage is TRBJ1-4, with D hard to call. This clonotype was sampled from a man aged 18-30 years in good health. Material: blood. The CDR3 DNA sequence: TGTGCCAGCAGCGGCGAGCGTGGCACTAATGAAAAACTGTTTTTT. This encodes CASSGERGTNEKLFF.